This is a list of T cell receptor beta chains from one sample in a study of tumor-infiltrating lymphocytes in primary liver carcinoma. MiXCR, applied by TCRdb to the multiplex PCR reads, yields one record per CDR3 protein. The table includes tens of thousands of distinct CDR3 sequences, 60% to 80% detected once. Sequenced material: tumor-adjacent normal liver tissue. These receptors were taken from a woman in her thirties with primary liver carcinoma and hepatitis B virus infection. CDR3s include the opening cysteine and the closing phenylalanine or tryptophan. Each record gives: J gene, V gene, CDR3 protein.

TRBJ2-3 TRBV7-9 CVSSTSTATGGPADTQYF
TRBJ2-1 TRBV4-3 CASGQDAGSSYNELFF
TRBJ2-1 TRBV20-1 CSARPHNEQFF
TRBJ2-1 TRBV12-3/TRBV12-4 CASRRTSGSSYNEQFF
TRBJ1-2 TRBV29-1 CSVSGRSCGYTF
TRBJ1-2 TRBV11-2 CASTQGGGGYTF
TRBJ2-5 TRBV6-5 CASSPTRGRGETRYF
TRBJ1-1 TRBV5-4 CASSLQWINTEAFF
TRBJ2-1 TRBV12-3/TRBV12-4 CASSRMTCGRGEQFF
TRBJ2-2 TRBV29-1 CTVDEGTSGEDGTGEPFF
TRBJ2-5 TRBV4-2 CASSQGGRDQETQCF